This record covers a single T cell receptor (beta chain). Its antigen is still unknown. In germline, CDR1 is SQVTM, CDR2 ANQGSEA. This CDR3 spans 15 amino acids. V gave up 6 bases and J gave up 0 bases; unmatched junction bases: 6. A second roughly 6 to 11 cycle PCR used barcoded and J-beta primers. TCRdb reprocessed the 5' RACE reads via MiXCR and lists one record per CDR3 protein. The repertoire holds some 640,000 distinct CDR3 sequences, with around 45% as singletons. This sample was taken from a study of blood T cells in healthy people across ages. Study results and caveats: More naive CD4+ cells and higher diversity marked long-lived donors relative to aged donors.

The TCR sequence derives from a woman aged 55-75 years in good health. Specimen: blood. V gene TRBV29-1 combines with J gene TRBJ1-1, with 11 bases lining up with TRBD1. The CDR3 here is CSVGQGAGVNTEAFF. CDR3 coding DNA: TGCAGCGTAGGACAGGGGGCGGGGGTGAACACTGAAGCTTTCTTT.